Each of the 32 T cell receptor beta chains below was sequenced from the same sample in a study of blood T cell repertoires in COVID-19. TCRdb's copy holds only in-frame clones and misses some; the assay was immunoSEQ multiplex PCR. The sample includes some 370,000 clones, roughly four fifths seen only once; the top ten take approximately 5%. Sequenced: PBMCs or T cells enriched from blood (not recorded which). The receptors derive from a woman aged 50 to 60 who had recovered from COVID-19.

The chain joins TRBV7-9 to TRBJ2-7; 11 bases line up with TRBD1. Germline-derived CDR1 and CDR2 are SEHNR and FQNEAQ (reference sequence). The CDR3 is 16 amino acids. With 5 bases clipped from V and 2 bases from J, the junction kept 8 bases outside the gene matches. The CDR3 spells CASSVQPGQGAYEQYF. The CDR3 DNA is TGTGCCAGCAGCGTTCAACCGGGACAGGGGGCCTACGAGCAGTACTTC. Supplemented by reference TRBV7-9 and TRBJ2-7, the full variable domain reads DTGVSQNPRHKITKRGQNVTFRCDPISEHNRLYWYRQTLGQGPEFLTYFQNEAQLEKSRLLSDRFSAERPKGSFSTLEIQRTEQGDSAMYLCASSVQPGQGAYEQYFGPGTRLTVT.

The chain joins TRBV3-1 (or the pseudogene TRBV3-2) to TRBJ1-4, with 7 bases identical to TRBD1. Trimming at V came to 1 base and at J to 5 bases, leaving 13 bases not matched to a gene. This CDR3 spans 18 amino acids. The germline CDR1 and CDR2 sequences are LGHDT and YNNKEL (reference sequence). The CDR3, as DNA: TGTGCCAGCAGCCAAGTGTGCGACAGGGAGGATGGCAATGAAAAACTGTTTTTT. Protein: CASSQVCDREDGNEKLFF.

V and J are TRBV7-9 and TRBJ1-5; D gene unclear. The CDR3 extends over 13 amino acids. The germline V gene has CDR1 SEHNR and CDR2 FQNEAQ (reference sequence). V was clipped by 5 bases and J by 6 bases, with 11 bases between them. The DNA for the CDR3 is TGTGCCAGCAGCCCGGGTTCGGGTCAGCCCCAGCATTTT. Encoded protein: CASSPGSGQPQHF.

The chain is built from TRBV6-1 and TRBJ1-2; no reliable D call. The CDR3 has 11 residues. The V gene's germline CDR1 is MNHNS and CDR2 SASEGT. V dropped 3 bases and J dropped 5 bases, with 4 bases sitting between them. The CDR3 spells CASSDRYGYTF. CDR3 nucleotide sequence: TGTGCCAGCAGTGACAGATATGGCTACACCTTC.

The chain recombines TRBV7-3 with TRBJ2-3; 10 bases align to TRBD2. The CDR3 is 17 residues long. J was trimmed by 5 bases and V by 2 bases; bases with no gene match: 10. CDR1 and CDR2 from the germline V gene are SGHTA and FQGTGA. The CDR3 spells CASSLRESGRAGDTQYF. CDR3 sequence (DNA): TGTGCCAGCAGCTTACGGGAGAGCGGGAGGGCCGGAGATACGCAGTATTTT.

This rearrangement joins TRBV6-2 or TRBV6-3 to TRBJ2-5; D might be TRBD2 (5 bases). The CDR3 extends over 15 amino acids. Germline V gives CDR1 MNHEY, CDR2 SVGEGT. V lost 2 bases to trimming and J lost 3 bases, with 13 bases between them. The CDR3 coding sequence is TGTGCCAGCAGTTACCCCCACCCGGGAAAAGAGACCCAGTACTTC. Protein sequence: CASSYPHPGKETQYF.

This chain links TRBV12-3 or TRBV12-4 with TRBJ1-5; no reliable D call. V dropped 3 bases and J dropped 7 bases, with 10 bases sitting between them. CDR3 length: 13 amino acids. CDR3 in amino acids: CASSFDLQQPQHF. DNA for the CDR3: TGTGCCAGCAGTTTTGATTTACAGCAGCCCCAGCATTTT.

This clone has more than one count but fewer than ten. Other nucleotide sequences from this sample produce the same CDR3. The CDR3, as DNA: TGTGCCAGCAGTCTAGGGGCCGGCTACGAGCAGTACTTC. As protein: CASSLGAGYEQYF. The gene calls are TRBV27 and TRBJ2-7, with D perhaps matching TRBD1 (5 bases). The germline V gene encodes CDR1 MNHEY and CDR2 SMNVEV (reference sequence). The V and J ends lost 5 bases and 3 bases respectively, with 11 bases between them. The CDR3 runs to 13 residues.

This chain joins TRBV29-1 and TRBJ1-2; 9 bases fit TRBD1. V dropped 3 bases and J dropped 0; count of bases not matched to a gene: 8. The CDR3 has 16 residues. Per the germline V gene, CDR1 is SQVTM and CDR2 is ANQGSEA. The CDR3 DNA sequence: TGCAGCGTTGATAGCGGGACAGGGTCTCCTAACTATGGCTACACCTTC. Translation: CSVDSGTGSPNYGYTF.

A note on this clone: Other nucleotide sequences in the sample specify the same CDR3. The chain carries TRBV5-6 and TRBJ1-1, with D unclear. CDR3 length: 11 amino acids. Germline values: CDR1 SGHDT, CDR2 YYEEEE. Trimming pared 2 bases from V and 6 bases from J, leaving 5 bases between. The CDR3 sequence is CASSLRAEAFF. The CDR3, as DNA: TGTGCCAGCAGCTTACGGGCTGAAGCTTTCTTT.

The CDR3 sequence is CASSLRGGATGELFF. The CDR3, as DNA: TGTGCCAGCAGCTTACGTGGGGGGGCGACCGGGGAGCTGTTTTTT. The chain carries TRBV7-2 and TRBJ2-2, with D tentatively TRBD2 (7 bases). There are 15 residues in the CDR3. The V gene lost 2 bases and the J gene lost 5 bases, with 12 bases spanning the gap. Germline V gives CDR1 SGHTA, CDR2 FQGNSA.

The V call is TRBV29-1, the J call TRBJ1-3; D gene ambiguous. CDR1 SQVTM and CDR2 ANQGSEA come from the germline V gene. With 7 bases removed from V and 1 base from J, the gap between germline ends came to 11 bases. This CDR3 region has 13 residues. In nucleotides, the CDR3 is TGCAGCGCCGATAACATGTCTGGAAACACCATATATTTT. As protein: CSADNMSGNTIYF. Using reference TRBV29-1 and TRBJ1-3 for the parts outside the CDR3, the full variable domain is SAVISQKPSRDICQRGTSLTIQCQVDSQVTMMFWYRQQPGQSLTLIATANQGSEATYESGFVIDKFPISRPNLTFSTLTVSNMSPEDSSIYLCSADNMSGNTIYFGEGSWLTVV.

This chain links TRBV12-3 or TRBV12-4 with TRBJ1-2; D gene uncertain. Trimming shortened V by 7 bases and J by 7 bases, and 16 bases separated the two germline ends. This CDR3 has 13 amino acids. CDR3 DNA: TGTGCCAGCACCTCCACCCGTAGAACTGGCTACACCTTC. It is translated as CASTSTRRTGYTF.

This clone has just one count. The chain couples TRBV3-1 (or the pseudogene TRBV3-2) to TRBJ2-1; TRBD1 agrees at 8 bases. V lost 0 bases to trimming and J lost 9 bases; unmatched junction nucleotides: 4. Germline CDR1 LGHDT, CDR2 YNNKEL (reference sequence). The CDR3 spans 14 residues. The CDR3 sequence: CASSQERTGSEQFF. The CDR3 DNA reads as TGTGCCAGCAGCCAAGAGAGGACAGGGTCTGAGCAGTTCTTC.

CDR3 DNA: TGTGCCAGCAGTTACGTCCCCACAGTCTATGGCTACACCTTC. It translates to CASSYVPTVYGYTF. The chain recombines TRBV6-2 or TRBV6-3 with TRBJ1-2; D gene ambiguous. This CDR3 is built from 14 residues. The ends were cut back, 2 bases at V and 4 bases at J, with 11 bases in the middle. Looked up from germline, CDR1 is MNHEY and CDR2 is SVGEGT.

This chain connects TRBV6-2 or TRBV6-3 to TRBJ1-2; maybe TRBD1 (5 bases). From germline, CDR1 is MNHEY and CDR2 SVGEGT. The V end was cut by 6 bases, the J end by 4 bases, with 21 bases between. The CDR3 totals 16 residues. The CDR3 sequence is CASSPHGAGIGYGYTF. CDR3 nucleotide sequence: TGTGCCAGCAGCCCCCATGGGGCAGGGATCGGCTATGGCTACACCTTC.

The chain joins TRBV4-2 to TRBJ2-7; 12 nucleotides line up with TRBD1. CDR1 and CDR2 from the germline V gene are LGHNA and YNFKEQ. Trimming at V came to 2 bases and at J to 5 bases, leaving 4 bases not matched to a gene. The CDR3 consists of 15 residues. Written as DNA, the CDR3 is TGTGCCAGCAGCCAATCGGGACAGGGGGCAAACGAGCAGTACTTC. Its protein product is CASSQSGQGANEQYF.

The DNA for the CDR3 is TGTGCCAGCAGCTGGGAAGTAGCGGGAGTATATGAGCAGTTCTTC. Protein sequence: CASSWEVAGVYEQFF. The chain recombines TRBV7-3 with TRBJ2-1; TRBD2 agrees at 9 bases. Germline CDR1 and CDR2: SGHTA and FQGTGA. The J segment lost 8 bases and the V segment lost 4 bases, leaving 9 bases of the junction unmatched. The CDR3 contains 15 residues.

The chain joins TRBV7-9 to TRBJ1-6, with D perhaps matching TRBD1 (5 bases). Per germline, CDR1 SEHNR and CDR2 FQNEAQ (reference sequence). CDR3 length equals 14 residues. V dropped 4 bases and J dropped 9 bases, with 13 bases sitting between them. CDR3 sequence: CASSSETAASPLHF. Written as DNA, the CDR3 is TGTGCCAGCAGCTCGGAGACAGCCGCTTCACCCCTCCACTTT.

This clone is a singleton in its sample. V is TRBV5-1 and J is TRBJ1-1; possibly TRBD1 for D (5 bases). This CDR3 is 14 amino acids long. Between the trimmed V and J ends, which lost 4 bases and 6 bases, there was a span of 16 bases. Germline-derived CDR1 and CDR2 are SGHRS and YFSETQ. The CDR3 sequence is CASSRTPGASEAFF. The CDR3, as DNA: TGCGCCAGCAGCCGGACACCCGGTGCTTCTGAAGCTTTCTTT.

This rearrangement joins TRBV2 to TRBJ2-3, with D tentatively TRBD2 (5 bases). CDR3 length: 16 residues. Germline V gene sequence: CDR1 SNHLY, CDR2 FYNNEI. V lost 7 bases and J lost 3, with 20 bases in between. The DNA for the CDR3 is TGTGCCAGCACCGCGTCCCCGGGAAGGGTGACAGATACGCAGTATTTT. This codes for CASTASPGRVTDTQYF.

The chain uses TRBV4-3 and TRBJ2-3; no definite D call. This CDR3 has 17 residues. V lost 1 base to trimming and J lost 2 bases, with 16 bases between them. Per the germline V gene, CDR1 is LGHNA and CDR2 is YSLEER. CDR3 protein: CASSQVWATHSTDTQYF. The CDR3 DNA sequence: TGCGCCAGCAGCCAAGTTTGGGCTACCCACTCCACAGATACGCAGTATTTT.

The chain combines TRBV7-9 with TRBJ1-6, with D tentatively TRBD1 (6 bases). The CDR3 runs 17 residues. Germline V lookup: CDR1 SEHNR, CDR2 FQNEAQ (reference sequence). V shed 6 bases and J shed 14 bases, with 29 bases lying between them. The CDR3 protein is CASSRQFNRADGRALHF. CDR3 in DNA: TGTGCCAGCAGTCGACAGTTCAACAGGGCGGACGGCAGGGCCCTCCACTTT.

The chain combines TRBV4-3 with TRBJ1-2; 10 nucleotides line up with TRBD1. The V gene end was trimmed by 5 bases and the J gene end by 3 bases; junction bases not matched to a gene: 6. Germline V gene lookup returns CDR1 LGHNA and CDR2 YSLEER. The CDR3 runs 15 residues. As DNA, the CDR3 is TGCGCCAGCAGCAGGGGGACAGGGGCTGACTATGGCTACACCTTC. As protein: CASSRGTGADYGYTF.

V is TRBV20-1 and J is TRBJ1-1; D unresolved. Germline V gives CDR1 DFQATT, CDR2 SNEGSKA (reference sequence). The CDR3 consists of 11 residues. Between the trimmed V and J ends, which lost 7 bases and 9 bases, there was a span of 15 bases. CDR3 amino acids: CSVAGVEKAFF. CDR3 DNA: TGCAGTGTAGCCGGCGTGGAGAAAGCTTTCTTT.

The CDR3 coding sequence is TGTGCCAGCAGCTTAGCCAGGGACAGGACAGATACGCAGTATTTT. Its protein product is CASSLARDRTDTQYF. The chain carries TRBV7-2 and TRBJ2-3; TRBD1 agrees at 8 bases. The CDR3 is 15 amino acids. CDR1 is SGHTA, CDR2 FQGNSA, per germline. With V trimmed by 0 bases and J by 3 bases, 2 bases remained unmatched. Variable domain in full (rest from reference TRBV7-2 and TRBJ2-3): GAGVSQSPSNKVTEKGKDVELRCDPISGHTALYWYRQSLGQGLEFLIYFQGNSAPDKSGLPSDRFSAERTGGSVSTLTIQRTQQEDSAVYLCASSLARDRTDTQYFGPGTRLTVL.

V and J are TRBV4-1 and TRBJ2-2, with 8 bases identical to TRBD2. Losses at the gene ends were 0 bases for V and 1 base for J; bases not matched to a gene: 4. Germline V gene lookup returns CDR1 MGHRA and CDR2 YSYEKL. CDR3 length: 17 amino acids. The CDR3 nucleotides are TGCGCCAGCAGCCAAGACCCGGGAGGGGGGAACACCGGGGAGCTGTTTTTT. Amino acids: CASSQDPGGGNTGELFF.

The chain has TRBV15 and TRBJ2-1; the D gene is possibly TRBD1 (5 bases). Trimming left V 8 bases short and J 2 bases short, with 19 bases between. The CDR3 runs to 16 residues. CDR1 is LNHNV, CDR2 YYDKDF, per germline (reference sequence). The CDR3 bases are TGTGCCACCCTTTTTTCTGGGGCAGGGACCTACAATGAGCAGTTCTTC. Translation: CATLFSGAGTYNEQFF.

This rearrangement joins TRBV9 to TRBJ2-7; TRBD1 aligns across 9 bases. There are 14 residues in the CDR3. Germline V gives CDR1 SGDLS, CDR2 YYNGEE. The trim removed 2 bases at V and 3 bases at J, leaving 3 bases unmatched. CDR3 residues: CASSVSGQGYEQYF. CDR3 DNA sequence: TGTGCCAGCAGCGTTTCGGGACAGGGCTACGAGCAGTACTTC.

The chain uses TRBV12-3 or TRBV12-4 and TRBJ1-2; D gene unclear. This CDR3 contains 11 residues. Trimming took 4 bases from V and 8 from J, leaving 8 bases between them. The CDR3 DNA sequence: TGTGCCAGCAGTTCCATTGGCGGCTACACCTTC. Its translation: CASSSIGGYTF.

The chain carries TRBV30 and TRBJ1-6; weak D call: TRBD1 (6 bases). Germline CDR1 GTSNPN, CDR2 SVGIG (reference sequence). V was pared by 2 bases and J by 7 bases, with 33 bases between. CDR3 size: 21 residues. The CDR3 sequence is CAWSPGVVGQRVSVRNSPLHF. As DNA, the CDR3 is TGTGCCTGGAGTCCCGGGGTGGTGGGACAAAGGGTGTCCGTTCGGAATTCACCCCTCCACTTT.

The chain uses TRBV10-2 and TRBJ1-2, with D possibly TRBD1 on 6 matching bases. Germline CDR1 is WSHSY and CDR2 is SAAADI. This CDR3 region has 13 residues. The V end was cut by 6 bases, the J end by 4 bases, with 12 bases between. The CDR3 nucleotides are TGCGCCAGCAGCCCACAGGGTGCCTATGGCTACACCTTC. It specifies CASSPQGAYGYTF.